This is a list of T cell receptor beta chains from one sample in a study of radiotherapy plus CTLA-4 blockade in lung cancer. TCRdb keeps only in-frame clones here, not all; method: immunoSEQ multiplex PCR. The repertoire holds about 49,000 clones, with around 76% as singletons. The material was peripheral blood, obtained from a patient treated with radiotherapy plus ipilimumab. These receptors originate from a human donor with non-small cell lung cancer who had stable disease on radiotherapy plus ipilimumab. The CDR3 runs from the conserved cysteine through the conserved F or W. The order of the fields is D gene, clone size, V gene, J gene, CDR3 DNA, CDR3 protein. D genes are given only for firm matches. Expanded clones get a size class; other rows say once, few or many, or leave the size out.

TRBD1,-,TRBV6-6,TRBJ1-1,TGTGCCAGCAACAGGGGGCAGGACACTGAAGCTTTCTTT,CASNRGQDTEAFF
TRBD1,-,TRBV6-4,TRBJ2-3,TGTGCCAGCAGTGAAGAACAGGGGAAGGCAGATACGCAGTATTTT,CASSEEQGKADTQYF
TRBD1,-,TRBV13,TRBJ1-1,TGTGCCAGCACCCTCGGGACAGGGGTAGAAGCTTTCTTT,CASTLGTGVEAFF
-,-,TRBV30,TRBJ2-3,TGTGCCTGGAGATTGAAAGACAGCACAGATACGCAGTATTTT,CAWRLKDSTDTQYF
-,-,TRBV4-3,TRBJ1-5,TGCGCCAGCAGCCAAGATCGGGCCAGGGCAAGCAATCAGCCCCAGCATTTT,CASSQDRARASNQPQHF
TRBD2,few,TRBV5-1,TRBJ2-1,TGCGCCAGCAGCTTGGAGTGGGTGGCGGGGGGGATCGATGAGCAGTTCTTC,CASSLEWVAGGIDEQFF
-,-,TRBV7-6,TRBJ1-1,TGTGCCAGCAGCTTAGAGGACAGAACTGAAGCTTTCTTT,CASSLEDRTEAFF
TRBD2,once,TRBV27,TRBJ2-2,TGTGCCAGCAACTTACTAGCGGGGGGGCCGCCGAACACCGGGGAGCTGTTTTTT,CASNLLAGGPPNTGELFF
-,-,TRBV18,TRBJ1-1,TGTGCCAGCTCCATCGGGGCAGGCGTCGGGAGCACTGAAGCTTTCTTT,CASSIGAGVGSTEAFF
-,-,TRBV5-1,TRBJ1-2,TGCGCCAGCAGCTTGGTAACAGGTCGTGGCTACACCTTC,CASSLVTGRGYTF
-,-,TRBV21-1,TRBJ1-1,TGTGCCAGCAGCAGGTACAGGGGTAGACTAAGGAACACTGAAGCTTTCTTT,CASSRYRGRLRNTEAFF
TRBD1,-,TRBV29-1,TRBJ1-5,TGCAGCGTCGGGGGGACAGGTACGAGTCAGCCCCAGCATTTT,CSVGGTGTSQPQHF
-,-,TRBV5-1,TRBJ1-1,TGCGCCAGCAGCTTGGACGTGAACACTGAAGCTTTCTTT,CASSLDVNTEAFF
TRBD1,-,TRBV6-5,TRBJ2-2,TGTGCCAGCAGGGAACTGGACAGGGCGGGCCGGGAGCTGTTTTTT,CASRELDRAGRELFF
-,-,TRBV5-6,TRBJ2-7,TGTGCCAGCAGCCTTCTGGGGGGGGCCGAGCAGTACTTC,CASSLLGGAEQYF
-,once,TRBV28,TRBJ2-1,TGTGCCAGCAGGATCGCAGGTGAGCAGTTCTTC,CASRIAGEQFF
TRBD1,few,TRBV28,TRBJ1-4,TGTGCCAGCAGTCCGTCCCCCACGGGACAGAGCGTTTTT,CASSPSPTGQSVF
-,-,TRBV4-3,TRBJ1-2,TGCGCCAGCAGCCACCTCAGGGAGGAAAACTATGGCTACACCTTC,CASSHLREENYGYTF
TRBD1,-,TRBV18,TRBJ2-6,TGTGCCAGCTCACCACTCTCCGACAGGGGACTGGGGGCCAACGTCCTGACTTTC,CASSPLSDRGLGANVLTF
-,-,TRBV19,TRBJ1-6,TGTGCCAGTACTAAATTCAGCTCCTATAATTCACCCCTCCACTTT,CASTKFSSYNSPLHF
-,-,TRBV5-1,TRBJ1-2,TGCGCCAGCAGCTCTTTCGGGATGGGGGGGGGCTACACCTTC,CASSSFGMGGGYTF
-,-,TRBV27,TRBJ1-2,TGTGCCAGCAGTAGGAGGGACACCCCCCTTCATGGCTACACCTTC,CASSRRDTPLHGYTF
-,few,TRBV19,TRBJ1-3,TGTGCCAGTAGTAGGGGGCCTAGCTCTGGAAACACCATATATTTT,CASSRGPSSGNTIYF
TRBD2,-,TRBV18,TRBJ2-1,TGTGCCAGCTTCCTAGCGGGGTCCTACAATGAGCAGTTCTTC,CASFLAGSYNEQFF
-,-,TRBV23-1,TRBJ1-5,TGCGCCAGCAGTCACGCACAGGGAGGAAGCAATCAGCCCCAGCATTTT,CASSHAQGGSNQPQHF
TRBD1,-,TRBV9,TRBJ2-5,TGTGCCAGCAGCGTAGTCCCTCACAGGGGCGAGACCCAGTACTTC,CASSVVPHRGETQYF
-,-,TRBV30,TRBJ1-2,TGTGCCTGGAGTGTACAAGGGGCTGGGATCTATGGCTACACCTTC,CAWSVQGAGIYGYTF
TRBD1,few,TRBV9,TRBJ1-6,TGTGCCAGCAGCGTAGGTGGGACAGGAAGAGTACCCCTCCACTTT,CASSVGGTGRVPLHF
TRBD1,once,TRBV7-9,TRBJ2-3,TGTGCCAGCAGGGGCCAGGGGGCTAGCACAGATACGCAGTATTTT,CASRGQGASTDTQYF
TRBD2,-,TRBV4-1,TRBJ2-3,TGCGCCAGCAGCCAAGATATGGTAGCGGGGATCACAGATACGCAGTATTTT,CASSQDMVAGITDTQYF
TRBD1,-,TRBV30,TRBJ1-3,TGTGCCTGGAAATGGGGCAGGGGGAGAAACACCATATATTTT,CAWKWGRGRNTIYF
-,-,TRBV10-2,TRBJ1-1,TGCGCCAGCAGTGAAAACCGGGGGACTGAAGCTTTCTTT,CASSENRGTEAFF
TRBD2,few,TRBV28,TRBJ2-4,TGTGCCAGCAGTTTTGCCGGGACTAGCGATCACATTCAGTACTTC,CASSFAGTSDHIQYF
-,-,TRBV9,TRBJ2-3,TGTGCCAGCAGCGTAGTCCCTCGCACAGATACGCAGTATTTT,CASSVVPRTDTQYF
TRBD2,-,TRBV7-6,TRBJ2-3,TGTGCCAGCAGCTTATTCGGCGGGGGGGCAGATACGCAGTATTTT,CASSLFGGGADTQYF
-,-,TRBV6-5,TRBJ2-7,TGTGCCAGCAGCGCCCTAGACGAGCAGTACTTC,CASSALDEQYF
TRBD1,-,TRBV12-5,TRBJ1-2,TGTGCTAGTGGTCTTACAGGGGGCCTGAATGGCTACACCTTC,CASGLTGGLNGYTF
-,-,TRBV6-4,TRBJ2-1,TGTGCCAGCAGTGACTCGGCAGGGGAGGGAGATGAGCAGTTCTTC,CASSDSAGEGDEQFF
-,-,TRBV6-4,TRBJ2-1,TGTGCCAGCAGTAGTAGCTTTAGTACTGAGCAGTTCTTC,CASSSSFSTEQFF
-,-,TRBV14,TRBJ2-7,TGTGCCAGCAGCCTAGGGATCGAGCAGTACTTC,CASSLGIEQYF
-,once,TRBV2,TRBJ2-1,TGTGCCAGCAGCCTTAGCCCCTCCGGTGTAAATGAGCAGTTCTTC,CASSLSPSGVNEQFF
-,-,TRBV7-6,TRBJ2-1,TGTGCCAGCAGCTTAGCGCTGTGGGGGAACTCCTACAATGAGCAGTTCTTC,CASSLALWGNSYNEQFF